The 29 T cell receptor beta chains reported below all come from one sample, sequenced in a study of tumour-infiltrating T cells in Burkitt lymphoma. Data came from immunoSEQ multiplex PCR; TCRdb stores just in-frame clones and leaves some out. The table has 5,000 or so clones, 24% seen once. Sequenced: tumor tissue. The receptors derive from a human donor with diffuse large B-cell lymphoma.

This clone was observed a handful of times. The J gene is TRBJ1-4, the V gene TRBV5-1; perhaps TRBD1 as D (6 bases). This CDR3 comprises 16 residues. With 0 bases removed from V and 2 bases from J, the gap between germline ends came to 11 bases. Germline lookup yields CDR1 SGHRS and CDR2 YFSETQ. The CDR3 region has the DNA TGCGCCAGCAGCTTGGCAGGGGCGATTACTAATGAAAAACTGTTTTTT. It translates to CASSLAGAITNEKLFF.

This clone was seen more than once but under ten times. The CDR3 nucleotides read TGTGCCAGCAGTTTTTCCTTCTGGGACAGAACCCTTTCCCCTTCCCGGGAGATAGGCTACACCTTC. Protein: CASSFSFWDRTLSPSREIGYTF. This chain links TRBV27 with TRBJ1-2; 7 nucleotides align to TRBD1. The CDR3 totals 22 residues. Germline-derived CDR1 and CDR2 are MNHEY and SMNVEV (reference sequence). V lost 3 bases to trimming and J lost 8 bases; unmatched junction nucleotides: 33.

The chain combines TRBV11-2 with TRBJ2-7; either TRBD1 or TRBD2 may fit D (6 bases each). Trimming cost V 4 bases and J 2 bases, with 15 bases left between them. The CDR3 extends over 15 amino acids. The germline V gene has CDR1 SGHAT and CDR2 FQNNGV. The CDR3 loop reads CASSSLLGGPYEQYF. In DNA form, the CDR3 reads TGTGCCAGCAGCTCTCTTCTGGGGGGCCCCTACGAGCAGTACTTC.

This chain uses TRBV27 with TRBJ2-7, with unresolved D. This CDR3 comprises 14 residues. V lost 2 bases, J lost 3 bases, and 11 bases lay in between. Germline-derived CDR1 and CDR2 are MNHEY and SMNVEV (reference sequence). The DNA of the CDR3 is TGTGCCAGCAGTTTAAGCCCGGAGAGCTACGAGCAGTACTTC. Translation gives CASSLSPESYEQYF.

The V and J genes are TRBV27 and TRBJ2-7, with D unresolved. The CDR3 consists of 14 residues. V was pared by 7 bases and J by 5 bases, with 18 bases between. From germline, CDR1 is MNHEY and CDR2 SMNVEV (reference sequence). The CDR3 is CASTVGWGSDEQYF. The CDR3 DNA is TGTGCCAGCACCGTGGGGTGGGGTTCCGACGAGCAGTACTTC.

This clone has more than one count but fewer than ten. The CDR3 nucleotides read TGTGCCAGTAGTCCTACCCGGGACAGGGTTACTGGAAACACCATATATTTT. It translates to CASSPTRDRVTGNTIYF. The rearrangement uses TRBV19 and TRBJ1-3; 9 nucleotides match TRBD1. Germline lookup yields CDR1 LNHDA and CDR2 SQIVND (reference sequence). V lost 5 bases and J lost 2; bases outside the gene matches: 10. CDR3 size: 17 residues.

The chain combines TRBV5-1 with TRBJ2-3; 7 bases are shared with TRBD1. V trimming: 2 bases; J trimming: 1 base; junction bases outside the gene matches: 4. The CDR3 is 15 amino acids. Per germline, CDR1 SGHRS and CDR2 YFSETQ. DNA for the CDR3: TGCGCCAGCAGCTTAACAGGACAGGGCACAGATACGCAGTATTTT. Translation: CASSLTGQGTDTQYF. The full variable domain, with the rest looked up from reference TRBV5-1 and TRBJ2-3, is KAGVTQTPRYLIKTRGQQVTLSCSPISGHRSVSWYQQTPGQGLQFLFEYFSETQRNKGNFPGRFSGRQFSNSRSEMNVSTLELGDSALYLCASSLTGQGTDTQYFGPGTRLTVL.

This clone appeared a few times. The chain couples TRBV10-3 to TRBJ1-4; D is unclear. Germline values: CDR1 ENHRY, CDR2 SYGVKD. The CDR3 length is 15 residues. The V end was cut by 0 bases, the J end by 5 bases, with 10 bases between. As DNA, the CDR3 is TGTGCCATCAGTGAGTCAGGAACTCCCAATGAAAAACTGTTTTTT. Protein product: CAISESGTPNEKLFF.

A few counts support this clone. Here the CDR3 reads CASSPSGGRRDEQFF. In DNA, the CDR3 is TGTGCCAGCAGCCCTTCAGGCGGGAGAAGGGATGAGCAGTTCTTC. The chain recombines TRBV4-2 with TRBJ2-1, with 7 positions matching TRBD2. CDR3 length equals 15 residues. The trim removed 4 bases at V and 8 bases at J, leaving 11 bases unmatched. CDR1 is LGHNA, CDR2 YNFKEQ, per germline.

The chain couples TRBV19 to TRBJ2-3; 8 bases map to TRBD1. Germline V gene lookup returns CDR1 LNHDA and CDR2 SQIVND (reference sequence). The ends lost 5 bases at V and 7 bases at J; junction bases unmatched: 14. The CDR3 is 16 residues long. The CDR3 coding sequence is TGTGCCAGTAGTGTCTCCGGGACAGGAACAAAAAATACGCAGTATTTT. Protein sequence: CASSVSGTGTKNTQYF.

This clone was counted a single time. The chain couples TRBV4-3 to TRBJ2-2; 7 bases fit TRBD2. Germline V gives CDR1 LGHNA, CDR2 YSLEER. This CDR3 has 14 residues. V shed 5 bases, J shed 4 bases, and the junction held 4 bases outside the gene matches. For the CDR3, the DNA is TGCGCCAGCAGCACCCCGGGGGGCACCGGGGAGCTGTTTTTT. Translated, it gives CASSTPGGTGELFF.

V gene TRBV25-1 combines with J gene TRBJ1-4; D may be TRBD1 (5 bases). Trimming took 5 bases from V and 6 from J, leaving 13 bases between them. From germline, CDR1 is MGHDK and CDR2 SYGVNS. This CDR3 is 14 amino acids long. The DNA of the CDR3 is TGTGCCAGCAGTCTCGGGGGGACGGATGAAAAACTGTTTTTT. Its translation: CASSLGGTDEKLFF.

This clone was counted between two and nine times. The chain is built from TRBV4-3 and TRBJ2-3; 8 bases are a match to TRBD1. The V gene's germline CDR1 is LGHNA and CDR2 YSLEER. This CDR3 has 15 residues. Trimming cost V 0 bases and J 12 bases; bases outside gene matches: 11. The CDR3 bases are TGCGCCAGCAGCCAAGAGAGCCAGGGGGCGTCCCTCCAGTATTTT. Translation: CASSQESQGASLQYF.

The chain couples TRBV19 to TRBJ2-7; 9 positions match TRBD2. V shed 0 bases, J shed 7 bases, and the junction held 13 bases outside the gene matches. CDR3 length: 17 amino acids. The V gene's germline CDR1 is LNHDA and CDR2 SQIVND (reference sequence). CDR3 loop: CASSIEASGTTSREQYF. CDR3 nucleotides: TGTGCCAGTAGTATAGAAGCTAGCGGGACCACCTCTCGGGAGCAGTACTTC.

This clone was counted between two and nine times. The rearrangement joins TRBV29-1 to TRBJ1-2; D might be TRBD1 (5 bases). CDR3 length equals 12 residues. Germline V CDR1 and CDR2: SQVTM, ANQGSEA. The ends were cut back, 3 bases at V and 8 bases at J, with 13 bases in the middle. The CDR3, as DNA: TGCAGCGTTGATGGGCAGGGCCACGGCTACACCTTC. Its translation is CSVDGQGHGYTF.

The chain is built from TRBV7-9 and TRBJ2-7, with 10 bases that match TRBD2. The CDR3 sequence is 16 residues long. Germline V gene data show CDR1 as SEHNR and CDR2 as FQNEAQ (reference sequence). CDR3 amino acids: CAEEGLGLADTYEQYF. For the CDR3, the DNA is TGTGCGGAGGAGGGTTTAGGACTAGCGGATACCTACGAGCAGTACTTC.

The chain combines TRBV28 with TRBJ2-5; D remains ambiguous. The ends were cut back, 6 bases at V and 4 bases at J, with 18 bases in the middle. CDR1 and CDR2 from the germline V gene are MDHEN and SYDVKM. The CDR3 has 15 amino acids. The CDR3 coding sequence is TGTGCCAGCAGAAGGAAAGACATAATGGGAGAGACCCAGTACTTC. This codes for CASRRKDIMGETQYF.

This clone was detected a few times. The genes are TRBV11-1 and TRBJ2-5; TRBD1 aligns across 8 bases. Germline-derived CDR1 and CDR2 are SGHAT and FQDESV (reference sequence). The trim removed 5 bases at V and 2 bases at J, leaving 4 bases unmatched. The CDR3 contains 14 residues. CDR3 DNA sequence: TGTGCCAGCAGCGCTGGACAGGGACAAGAGACCCAGTACTTC. Its protein product is CASSAGQGQETQYF.

This clone was found a few times. J is TRBJ1-2 and V is TRBV6-1; perhaps TRBD1 as D (5 bases). The V gene lost 6 bases and the J gene lost 8 bases, with 16 bases spanning the gap. Germline loops: CDR1 MNHNS, CDR2 SASEGT. The CDR3 loop spans 13 amino acids. The CDR3 DNA reads as TGTGCCAGCAGGGGGACCACCTCTCGGGGCTACACCTTC. Amino acid sequence: CASRGTTSRGYTF.

This clone was counted a few times. This sequence joins TRBV29-1 and TRBJ2-3; the D gene is possibly TRBD2 (5 bases). Between the trimmed V and J ends, which lost 4 bases and 0 bases, there was a span of 5 bases. The CDR3 spans 12 residues. From germline, CDR1 is SQVTM and CDR2 ANQGSEA. The CDR3 nucleotides are TGCAGCGTTGGAGGGAGCACAGATACGCAGTATTTT. Its protein product is CSVGGSTDTQYF.

The chain recombines TRBV28 with TRBJ1-2, with D unclear. V lost 6 bases and J lost 5, with 16 bases in between. Germline V gives CDR1 MDHEN, CDR2 SYDVKM. CDR3 length: 14 residues. The CDR3 bases are TGTGCCAGCAGAGTCCTCGCGGCTGATTATGGCTACACCTTC. Translation gives CASRVLAADYGYTF.

This chain joins TRBV4-2 and TRBJ1-1; D unclear. CDR1 is LGHNA and CDR2 is YNFKEQ in the germline V gene. Trimming took 0 bases from V and 8 from J, leaving 13 bases between them. The CDR3 sequence is 14 residues long. CDR3 loop: CASSQDEGMIEAFF. The CDR3 nucleotides are TGTGCCAGCAGCCAAGATGAAGGGATGATCGAAGCTTTCTTT.

The gene calls are TRBV4-2 and TRBJ1-2, with a weak D call TRBD1 (5 bases). The V gene's germline CDR1 is LGHNA and CDR2 YNFKEQ. V lost 1 base and J 0 bases, leaving 12 bases between the germline ends. The CDR3 totals 16 residues. CDR3 amino acids: CASSQGDWDSNYGYTF. DNA of the CDR3: TGTGCCAGCAGCCAAGGCGATTGGGACTCTAACTATGGCTACACCTTC.

The genes are TRBV29-1 and TRBJ2-7; 7 positions agree with TRBD2. Germline trimming cut 3 bases from V and 7 bases from J; bases unmatched to any gene: 6. Germline V gene lookup returns CDR1 SQVTM and CDR2 ANQGSEA. The CDR3 runs to 12 residues. CDR3 bases: TGCAGCGTTGATCCTGGGGGGGAGGAGCAGTACTTC. This gives the protein CSVDPGGEEQYF.

The gene calls are TRBV12-5 and TRBJ2-2; D is perhaps TRBD1 (7 bases). CDR1 and CDR2 from the germline V gene are LGHNT and FRNRAP. This CDR3 has 16 residues. V gave up 1 base and J gave up 2 bases, with 11 bases separating them. CDR3 DNA sequence: TGTGCTAGTGGTTTGGGCGGGACAGCCAACACCGGGGAGCTGTTTTTT. It is translated as CASGLGGTANTGELFF.

This chain links TRBV12-2 with TRBJ1-1; the table assigns TRBD1, which was not confirmed against the DNA. TRBV12-2 is reported as a pseudogene. The CDR3 is made up of 15 amino acids. CDR3 residues: CASRLAPGLNTEAFF. The CDR3 DNA reads TGTGCAAGTCGCTTAGCCCCAGGGTTGAACACTGAAGCTTTCTTT.

The chain employs TRBV6-1 and TRBJ1-1; D is uncertain. Per germline, CDR1 MNHNS and CDR2 SASEGT. V lost 1 base and J 5 bases, leaving 11 bases between the germline ends. The CDR3 is made up of 14 amino acids. CDR3 in DNA: TGTGCCAGCAGTGAAGTCGACCGGTTGACTGAAGCTTTCTTT. Amino acid sequence: CASSEVDRLTEAFF.

Only a few counts were recorded for this clone. The chain uses TRBV14 and TRBJ2-1; TRBD2 matches at 13 bases. V shed 6 bases, J shed 6 bases, and the junction held 8 bases outside the gene matches. Germline V lookup: CDR1 SGHDN, CDR2 FVKESK. This CDR3 has 16 residues. CDR3 protein: CASRAAGTSGTNEQFF. The CDR3 DNA sequence: TGTGCCAGCAGGGCGGCCGGGACTAGCGGGACCAATGAGCAGTTCTTC.

CDR3 amino acids: CASSDTEVYNEQFF. DNA of the CDR3: TGTGCCAGCAGTGACACAGAAGTATACAATGAGCAGTTCTTC. V usage is TRBV7-9 and J usage is TRBJ2-1; unclear D gene. Trimming removed 6 bases from V and 4 bases from J, with 13 bases in between. CDR1 and CDR2 (germline): SEHNR, FQNEAQ (reference sequence). The CDR3 is 14 amino acids.